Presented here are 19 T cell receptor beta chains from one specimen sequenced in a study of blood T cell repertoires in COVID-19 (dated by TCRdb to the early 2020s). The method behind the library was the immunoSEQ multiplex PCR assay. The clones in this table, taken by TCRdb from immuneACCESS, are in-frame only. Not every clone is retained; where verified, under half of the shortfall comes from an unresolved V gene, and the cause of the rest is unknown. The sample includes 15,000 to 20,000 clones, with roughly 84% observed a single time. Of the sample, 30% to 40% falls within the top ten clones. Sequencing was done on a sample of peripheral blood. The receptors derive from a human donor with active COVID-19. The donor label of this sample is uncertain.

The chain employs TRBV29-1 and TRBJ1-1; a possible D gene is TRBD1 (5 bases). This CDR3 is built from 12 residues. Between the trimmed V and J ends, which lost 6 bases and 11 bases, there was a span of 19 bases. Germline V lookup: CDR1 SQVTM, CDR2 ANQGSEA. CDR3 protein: CSVGSGARSAFF. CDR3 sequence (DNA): TGCAGCGTCGGATCTGGGGCCCGGAGTGCTTTCTTT.

The CDR3: CASSQIQGSGNTIYF. In DNA, the CDR3 is TGTGCCAGCAGCCAAATACAGGGGTCGGGAAACACCATATATTTT. This chain uses TRBV7-2 with TRBJ1-3; 7 nucleotides line up with TRBD1. Germline CDR1 is SGHTA and CDR2 is FQGNSA. J gave up 4 bases and V 5 bases, and 8 bases lay outside the gene matches. The CDR3 length is 15 residues.

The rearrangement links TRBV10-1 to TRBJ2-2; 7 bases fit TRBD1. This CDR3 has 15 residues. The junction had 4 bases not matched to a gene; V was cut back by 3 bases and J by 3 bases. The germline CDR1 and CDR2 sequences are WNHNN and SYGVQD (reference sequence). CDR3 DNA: TGCGCCAGCAGTGATGACAGGGTGGACACCGGGGAGCTGTTTTTT. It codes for CASSDDRVDTGELFF.

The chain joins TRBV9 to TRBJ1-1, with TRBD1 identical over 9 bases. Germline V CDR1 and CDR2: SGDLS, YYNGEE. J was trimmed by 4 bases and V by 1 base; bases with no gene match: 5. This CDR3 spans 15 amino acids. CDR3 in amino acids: CASSVTGGAGTEAFF. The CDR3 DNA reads TGTGCCAGCAGCGTAACAGGGGGCGCGGGCACTGAAGCTTTCTTT.

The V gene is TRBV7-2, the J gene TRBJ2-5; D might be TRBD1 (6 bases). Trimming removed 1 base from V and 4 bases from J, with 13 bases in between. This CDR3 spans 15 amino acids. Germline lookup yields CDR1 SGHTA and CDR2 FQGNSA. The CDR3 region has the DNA TGTGCCAGCAGCTTAGTAGTAGGGGGTATAGAGACCCAGTACTTC. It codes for CASSLVVGGIETQYF.

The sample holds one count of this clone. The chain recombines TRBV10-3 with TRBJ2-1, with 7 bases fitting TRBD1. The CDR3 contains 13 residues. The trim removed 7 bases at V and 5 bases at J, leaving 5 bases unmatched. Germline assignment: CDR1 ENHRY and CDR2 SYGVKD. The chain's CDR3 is CAINTGAHNEQFF. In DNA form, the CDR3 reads TGTGCCATCAATACAGGGGCCCACAATGAGCAGTTCTTC.

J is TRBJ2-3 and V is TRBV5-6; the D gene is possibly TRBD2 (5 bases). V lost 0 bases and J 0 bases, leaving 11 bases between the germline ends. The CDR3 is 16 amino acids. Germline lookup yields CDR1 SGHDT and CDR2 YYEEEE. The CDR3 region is CASSLGLKGSTDTQYF. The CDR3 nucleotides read TGTGCCAGCAGCTTGGGACTAAAAGGAAGCACAGATACGCAGTATTTT.

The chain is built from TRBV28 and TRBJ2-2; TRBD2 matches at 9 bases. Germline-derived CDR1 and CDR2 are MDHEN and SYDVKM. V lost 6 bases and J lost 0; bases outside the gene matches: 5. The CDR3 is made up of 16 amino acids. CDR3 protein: CASRLAGAANTGELFF. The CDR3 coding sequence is TGTGCCAGCAGATTAGCGGGAGCCGCGAACACCGGGGAGCTGTTTTTT.

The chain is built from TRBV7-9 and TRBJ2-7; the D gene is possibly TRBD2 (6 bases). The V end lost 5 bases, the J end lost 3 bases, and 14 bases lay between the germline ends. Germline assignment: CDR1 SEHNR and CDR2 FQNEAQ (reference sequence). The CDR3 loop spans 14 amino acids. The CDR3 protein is CASSNSGTGYEQYF. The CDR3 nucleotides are TGTGCCAGCAGCAACTCCGGGACTGGCTACGAGCAGTACTTC.

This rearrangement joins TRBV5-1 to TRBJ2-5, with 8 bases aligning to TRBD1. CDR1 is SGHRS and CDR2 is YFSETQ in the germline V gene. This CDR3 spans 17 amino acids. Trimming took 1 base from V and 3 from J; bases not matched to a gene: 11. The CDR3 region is CASSLSGTGTIEETQYF. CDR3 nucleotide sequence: TGCGCCAGCAGCTTGTCGGGGACAGGAACTATCGAAGAGACCCAGTACTTC.

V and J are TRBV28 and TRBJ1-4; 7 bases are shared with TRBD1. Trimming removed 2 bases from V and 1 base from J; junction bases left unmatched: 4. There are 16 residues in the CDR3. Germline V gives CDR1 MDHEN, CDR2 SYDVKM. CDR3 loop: CASSLTGVLTNEKLFF. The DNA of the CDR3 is TGTGCCAGCAGTTTAACAGGGGTTTTAACTAATGAAAAACTGTTTTTT.

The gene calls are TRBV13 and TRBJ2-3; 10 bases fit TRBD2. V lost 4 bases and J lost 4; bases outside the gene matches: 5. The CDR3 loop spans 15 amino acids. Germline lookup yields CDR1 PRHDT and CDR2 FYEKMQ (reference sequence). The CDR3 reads CASSSSGGAADTQYF. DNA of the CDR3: TGTGCCAGCAGCTCAAGCGGGGGGGCGGCAGATACGCAGTATTTT.

CDR3 coding DNA: TGTGCCAGCAGCTTGGGAACTGAGGGCGCACGGTCCGGGGAGCTGTTTTTT. The encoded protein is CASSLGTEGARSGELFF. The rearrangement uses TRBV5-5 and TRBJ2-2; D may be TRBD2 (5 bases). The CDR3 is 17 residues long. V was pared by 0 bases and J by 6 bases, with 18 bases between. CDR1 is SGHKS and CDR2 is YYEKEE in the germline V gene (reference sequence).

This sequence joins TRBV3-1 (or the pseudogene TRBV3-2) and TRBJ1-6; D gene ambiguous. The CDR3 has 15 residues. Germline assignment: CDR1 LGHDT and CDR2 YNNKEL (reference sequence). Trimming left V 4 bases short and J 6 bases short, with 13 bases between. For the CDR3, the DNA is TGTGCCAGCAGCCCTCCCGCGGGCGCTAATTCACCCCTCCACTTT. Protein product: CASSPPAGANSPLHF.

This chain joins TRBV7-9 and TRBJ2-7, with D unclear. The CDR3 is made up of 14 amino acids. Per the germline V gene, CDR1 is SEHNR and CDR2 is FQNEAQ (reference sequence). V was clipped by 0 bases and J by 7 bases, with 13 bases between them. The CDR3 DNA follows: TGTGCCAGCAGCTTAGCTGGGCCCGGAAAAGAGCAGTACTTC. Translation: CASSLAGPGKEQYF.

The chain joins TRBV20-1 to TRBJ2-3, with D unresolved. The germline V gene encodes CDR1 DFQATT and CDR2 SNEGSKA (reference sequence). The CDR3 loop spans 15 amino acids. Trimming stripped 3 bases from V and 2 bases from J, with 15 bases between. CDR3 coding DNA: TGCAGTGCTAGTATACCAGACTGGTACACAGATACGCAGTATTTT. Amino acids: CSASIPDWYTDTQYF.

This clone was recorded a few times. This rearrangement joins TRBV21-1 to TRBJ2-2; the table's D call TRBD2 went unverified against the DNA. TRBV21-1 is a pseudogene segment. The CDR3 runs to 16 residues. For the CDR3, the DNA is TGTGCCAGCAGCAAAGGGGGCGGGGGACCGCACGGGGAGCTGTTTTTT. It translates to CASSKGGGGPHGELFF.

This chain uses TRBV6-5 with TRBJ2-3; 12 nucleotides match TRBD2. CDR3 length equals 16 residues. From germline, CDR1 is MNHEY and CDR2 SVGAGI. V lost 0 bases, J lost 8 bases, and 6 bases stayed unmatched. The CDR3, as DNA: TGTGCCAGCAGTTACTCCGGACTAGCGGGGCGGGGTACGCAGTATTTT. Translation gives CASSYSGLAGRGTQYF.

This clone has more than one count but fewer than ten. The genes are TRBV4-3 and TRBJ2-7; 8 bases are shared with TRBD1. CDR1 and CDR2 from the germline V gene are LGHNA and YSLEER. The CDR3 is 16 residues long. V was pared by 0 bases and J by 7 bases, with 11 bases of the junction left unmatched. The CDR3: CASSQDPRAGGEEQYF. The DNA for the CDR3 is TGCGCCAGCAGCCAAGATCCCCGGGCAGGGGGCGAGGAGCAGTACTTC.